This TCR beta chain appears in the sequencing data of a study of T cells in Graves' hyperthyroidism and ophthalmopathy. The V and J ends lost 5 bases and 7 bases respectively, with 5 bases between them. CDR3 length: 11 residues. For Graves' hyperthyroidism to be stable, ophthalmopathy could not progress within 18 months. PBMCs were sourced from roughly 9.3 ml fresh peripheral blood. This clonotype was picked up many times. Its antigen remains unknown. Amplification of TCR beta CDR3 regions used RNA as the template. TCR CDR3 regions were first amplified by RT-PCR with HTBI primers. TCRdb analysed the multiplex PCR reads with MiXCR anew, one entry per CDR3 protein. This table has a few hundred thousand distinct CDR3 sequences, 15% to 17% appearing once. Study outcomes and limitations: Researchers found most expanded thyroid clonotypes above 0.001 in blood as well.

This receptor was identified in a woman younger than 30 with Graves' hyperthyroidism. Sequences were obtained from blood. The chain is built from TRBV12-3 or TRBV12-4 and TRBJ2-2; D gene uncertain. CDR3 in DNA: TGTGCCAGCAGTAAATACGGGGAGCTGTTTTTT. The encoded protein is CASSKYGELFF.